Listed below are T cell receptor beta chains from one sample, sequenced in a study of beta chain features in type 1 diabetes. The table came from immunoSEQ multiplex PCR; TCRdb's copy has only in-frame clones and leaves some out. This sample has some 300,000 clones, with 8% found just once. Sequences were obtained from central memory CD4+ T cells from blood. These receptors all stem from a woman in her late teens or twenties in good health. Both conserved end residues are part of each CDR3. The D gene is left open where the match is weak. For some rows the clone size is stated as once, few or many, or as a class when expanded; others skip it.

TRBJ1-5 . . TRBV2 TGTGCCAGCAGGTTGAGGGTGGGAGATCAGCCCCAGCATTTT CASRLRVGDQPQHF
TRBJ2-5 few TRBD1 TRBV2 TGTGCCAGCAGGACTGGACAGGGGGTCCAGACCCAGTACTTC CASRTGQGVQTQYF
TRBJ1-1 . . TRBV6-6 TGTGCCAGCAGTTACGCTGGGAACACTGAAGCTTTCTTT CASSYAGNTEAFF
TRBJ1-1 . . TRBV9 TGTGCCAGCAGCGTAGAGGTTTTGAACACTGAAGCTTTCTTT CASSVEVLNTEAFF
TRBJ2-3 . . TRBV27 TGTGCCAGCAGTTCGGACGGCTGGGTCACAGATACGCAGTATTTT CASSSDGWVTDTQYF
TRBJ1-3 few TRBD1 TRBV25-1 TGTGCCAGCAGTGAACGGGGACAGGGCTCTGGAAACACCATATATTTT CASSERGQGSGNTIYF
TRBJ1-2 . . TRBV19 TGTGCCAGTAACCCTTCCTTCACAGACTATGGCTACACCTTC CASNPSFTDYGYTF
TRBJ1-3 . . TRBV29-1 TGCAGCGCACAGGATCCCCCCTCCGGAAACACCATATATTTT CSAQDPPSGNTIYF
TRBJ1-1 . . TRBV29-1 TGCAGCACTAGATTGAACACTGAAGCTTTCTTT CSTRLNTEAFF
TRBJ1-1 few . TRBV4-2 TGTGCCAGCAGCCTTTGGGGCAGGAACACTGAAGCTTTCTTT CASSLWGRNTEAFF
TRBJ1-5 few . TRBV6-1 TGTGCCAGCAGGGCCTCCGGGACGGAGAATCAGCCCCAGCATTTT CASRASGTENQPQHF
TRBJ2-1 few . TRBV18 TGTGCCAGCTCACCACAGGGAAGCTCCTACAATGAGCAGTTCTTC CASSPQGSSYNEQFF
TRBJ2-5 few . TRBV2 TGTGCCAGCAGAAACGCTTTGGAGACCCAGTACTTC CASRNALETQYF
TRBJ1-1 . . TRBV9 TGTGCCAGCAGCGAGGGGACAAAAGCTGAAGCTTTCTTT CASSEGTKAEAFF
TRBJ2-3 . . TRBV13 TGTGCCAGCAGCTTTGGAGGGGATGGAGATACGCAGTATTTT CASSFGGDGDTQYF
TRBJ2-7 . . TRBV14 TGTGCCAGCAGCCAGGGCTCCCGCGAGCAGTACTTC CASSQGSREQYF
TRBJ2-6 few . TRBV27 TGTGCCAGCAGTTTAACTGGAGGGTACGGGGCCAACGTCCTGACTTTC CASSLTGGYGANVLTF
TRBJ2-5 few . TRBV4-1 TGCGCCAGCAGCCAAGCCAGGGGAGAGACCCAGTACTTC CASSQARGETQYF
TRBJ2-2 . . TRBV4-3 TGCGCCAGCAGCTTGATGACAGGGAACACCGGGGAGCTGTTTTTT CASSLMTGNTGELFF
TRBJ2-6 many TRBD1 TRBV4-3 TGCGCCAGCAGCCAAGCAGGACAGGGGTCCTCTGGGGCCAACGTCCTGACTTTC CASSQAGQGSSGANVLTF
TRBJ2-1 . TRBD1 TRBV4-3 TGCGCCAGCAGCCAAGATCATAAGACAGGGGGCGCGAGGAAGTTCTTC CASSQDHKTGGARKFF
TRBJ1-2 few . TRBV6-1 TGTGCCAGCAGTCTACAGGGAGCTAACTATGGCTACACCTTC CASSLQGANYGYTF
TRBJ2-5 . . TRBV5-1 TGCGCCAGCAGCCCCGTTGGGGGGGAGACCCAGTACTTC CASSPVGGETQYF
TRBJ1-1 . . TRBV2 TGTGCCAGCATTGACAGCTACACTGAAGCTTTCTTT CASIDSYTEAFF
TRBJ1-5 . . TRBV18 TGTGCCAGCTCACCTCGCGGCCCCAGCGAGTATAGCAATCAGCCCCAGCATTTT CASSPRGPSEYSNQPQHF
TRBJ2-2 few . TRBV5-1 TGCGCCAGTGACACAGGGAGCACCACCGGGGAGCTGTTTTTT CASDTGSTTGELFF
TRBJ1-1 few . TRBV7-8 TGTGCCAGCACCACAAGGAACACTGAAGCTTTCTTT CASTTRNTEAFF
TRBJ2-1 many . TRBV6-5 TGTGCCAGCAGGCATCAAACGCGCAGGTTCTTC CASRHQTRRFF
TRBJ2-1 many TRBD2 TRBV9 TGTGCCAGCAGCTTACTAGCGGTCCCCTACAATGAGCAGTTCTTC CASSLLAVPYNEQFF
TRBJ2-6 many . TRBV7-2 TGTGCCAGCAGACACCCGTTCGCCGCTGGGGCCAACGTCCTGACTTTC CASRHPFAAGANVLTF
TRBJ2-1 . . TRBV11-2 TGTGCCAGCAGCCCCTGGGCGGTCTCCTACAATGAGCAGTTCTTC CASSPWAVSYNEQFF
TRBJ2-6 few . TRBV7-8 TGTGCCAGCAGCTCATTAACGAGACAGGATTCTGGGGCCAACGTCCTGACTTTC CASSSLTRQDSGANVLTF
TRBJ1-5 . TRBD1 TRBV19 TGTGCCAGTAGGACTCACAGACAGGGGCGGCAGCCCCAGCATTTT CASRTHRQGRQPQHF